The 27 T cell receptor beta chains below come from one sample, sequenced in a study of CD8+ T cells in alopecia areata. The sample's treatment: oral pan-JAK inhibitor, 5-10 mg twice daily. The authors extracted RNA and reverse transcribed it into cDNA as the sequencing template. Sequenced by immunoSEQ multiplex PCR; TCRdb stores in-frame clones only, minus some. The sample yields roughly 70,000 clones, about 30% seen once. This material consisted of CD8+ T cells sorted from blood, taken at week 4, from a patient treated with tofacitinib. The receptors originated from a human donor with alopecia areata.

The V gene is TRBV5-1, the J gene TRBJ2-5; 10 bases match TRBD1. Germline V gene sequence: CDR1 SGHRS, CDR2 YFSETQ. The J segment lost 5 bases and the V segment lost 5 bases, leaving 9 bases of the junction unmatched. This CDR3 comprises 15 residues. CDR3 loop: CASRPDRGLQETQYF. The CDR3 region has the DNA TGCGCCAGCAGGCCCGACAGGGGGCTTCAGGAGACCCAGTACTTC. The variable domain in full, completed from reference TRBV5-1 and TRBJ2-5, reads KAGVTQTPRYLIKTRGQQVTLSCSPISGHRSVSWYQQTPGQGLQFLFEYFSETQRNKGNFPGRFSGRQFSNSRSEMNVSTLELGDSALYLCASRPDRGLQETQYFGPGTRLLVL.

This sequence joins TRBV5-1 and TRBJ2-5, with D perhaps given as TRBD1 or TRBD2 (5 bases each). The V gene lost 5 bases and the J gene lost 1 base, with 9 bases spanning the gap. Germline V gene data show CDR1 as SGHRS and CDR2 as YFSETQ. The CDR3 is 13 residues long. This chain's CDR3 is CASREGTQETQYF. CDR3 in DNA: TGCGCCAGCAGAGAAGGGACCCAAGAGACCCAGTACTTC.

V and J are TRBV4-1 and TRBJ2-5, with D perhaps matching TRBD1 or TRBD2 (5 bases each). CDR3 size: 14 residues. CDR1 MGHRA and CDR2 YSYEKL come from the germline V gene. Trimming removed 8 bases at V and 5 bases at J, with 18 bases between. The CDR3 DNA sequence: TGCGCCAGCTCCCGGGACCCAGGTGGGGAGACCCAGTACTTC. Protein product: CASSRDPGGETQYF.

Only a few counts were recorded for this clone. This chain uses TRBV5-5 with TRBJ2-7; TRBD2 agrees at 9 bases. The CDR3 runs to 14 residues. V shed 2 bases and J 3 bases; nucleotides not matched to a gene: 3. Germline V gene lookup returns CDR1 SGHKS and CDR2 YYEKEE (reference sequence). CDR3 in amino acids: CASSLSSGNYEQYF. DNA for the CDR3: TGTGCCAGCAGCTTATCTAGCGGGAACTACGAGCAGTACTTC.

This chain links TRBV30 with TRBJ1-2; D not resolved. The germline V gene encodes CDR1 GTSNPN and CDR2 SVGIG (reference sequence). The V end was cut by 3 bases, the J end by 8 bases, with 7 bases between. The CDR3 runs 10 residues. CDR3 DNA: TGTGCCTGGAGAGGTCCGGGCTACACCTTC. Its protein product is CAWRGPGYTF.

The V call is TRBV19, the J call TRBJ2-5; D gene uncertain. Trimming took off 1 base at V and 5 bases at J, with 14 bases between the two ends. Germline CDR1 LNHDA, CDR2 SQIVND (reference sequence). The CDR3 length is 15 residues. The CDR3 sequence: CASSIGAGELETQYF. CDR3 sequence (DNA): TGTGCCAGTAGTATAGGGGCAGGAGAGTTGGAGACCCAGTACTTC. Filled out from reference TRBV19 and TRBJ2-5, the complete variable domain reads DGGITQSPKYLFRKEGQNVTLSCEQNLNHDAMYWYRQDPGQGLRLIYYSQIVNDFQKGDIAEGYSVSREKKESFPLTVTSAQKNPTAFYLCASSIGAGELETQYFGPGTRLLVL.

This chain connects TRBV5-1 to TRBJ2-7; D tentatively reads TRBD1 or TRBD2 (6 bases each). Trimming shortened V by 3 bases and J by 3 bases, and 16 bases separated the two germline ends. The CDR3 runs to 15 residues. CDR1 is SGHRS and CDR2 is YFSETQ in the germline V gene. The CDR3 DNA reads TGCGCCAGCAGCTCCGCGGGAAAGGGGGACTACGAGCAGTACTTC. It encodes CASSSAGKGDYEQYF. The complete variable domain, with remaining parts taken from reference TRBV5-1 and TRBJ2-7, reads KAGVTQTPRYLIKTRGQQVTLSCSPISGHRSVSWYQQTPGQGLQFLFEYFSETQRNKGNFPGRFSGRQFSNSRSEMNVSTLELGDSALYLCASSSAGKGDYEQYFGPGTRLTVT.

The CDR3 nucleotides are TGCAGCGTTGAGTTGGGGGAGCTGTTTTTT. Protein: CSVELGELFF. This rearrangement joins TRBV29-1 to TRBJ2-2; no clear D gene. CDR1 and CDR2 from the germline V gene are SQVTM and ANQGSEA. V lost 3 bases, J lost 8 bases, and 4 bases lay in between. The CDR3 sequence is 10 residues long.

This clone turned up a few times. The gene calls are TRBV29-1 and TRBJ2-5; D unresolved. The CDR3 covers 15 residues. V was pared by 0 bases and J by 5 bases, with 16 bases between. Per germline, CDR1 SQVTM and CDR2 ANQGSEA. CDR3 sequence reads: CSVEEGVSLMETQYF. DNA for the CDR3: TGCAGCGTTGAAGAGGGTGTTTCGTTGATGGAGACCCAGTACTTC. Filled out from reference TRBV29-1 and TRBJ2-5, the complete variable domain reads SAVISQKPSRDICQRGTSLTIQCQVDSQVTMMFWYRQQPGQSLTLIATANQGSEATYESGFVIDKFPISRPNLTFSTLTVSNMSPEDSSIYLCSVEEGVSLMETQYFGPGTRLLVL.

This rearrangement joins TRBV29-1 to TRBJ1-2, with 7 nucleotides matching TRBD1. From germline, CDR1 is SQVTM and CDR2 ANQGSEA. This CDR3 is 13 amino acids long. Trimming took 4 bases from V and 14 from J; bases not matched to a gene: 16. CDR3 region: CSVGLTGSPSKTF. In nucleotides, the CDR3 is TGCAGCGTTGGCCTGACAGGGTCCCCTTCTAAGACCTTC.

The chain couples TRBV29-1 to TRBJ2-1, with 8 bases fitting TRBD2. The CDR3 contains 13 residues. The V gene's germline CDR1 is SQVTM and CDR2 ANQGSEA. Trimming removed 7 bases from V and 5 bases from J; junction bases left unmatched: 7. The DNA of the CDR3 is TGCAGCGCTGTGGGACTAGTCGACAATGAGCAGTTCTTC. Encoded protein: CSAVGLVDNEQFF.

The rearrangement joins TRBV9 to TRBJ2-6; D is perhaps TRBD1 (6 bases). This CDR3 region has 15 residues. Germline V gene sequence: CDR1 SGDLS, CDR2 YYNGEE. V gave up 4 bases and J gave up 0 bases, with 8 bases separating them. The CDR3 sequence is CASSLGHSGANVLTF. As DNA, the CDR3 is TGTGCCAGCAGCTTGGGACACTCTGGGGCCAACGTCCTGACTTTC.

The V gene is TRBV10-3, the J gene TRBJ1-2; D is ambiguous. Germline CDR1 and CDR2: ENHRY and SYGVKD. This CDR3 has 11 amino acids. Deletions cut 10 bases from V and 3 bases from J, with 9 bases between. Here the CDR3 reads CASSSYYGYTF. CDR3 bases: TGTGCCAGCAGCTCATACTATGGCTACACCTTC.

The gene calls are TRBV30 and TRBJ2-7, with 9 bases fitting TRBD1. Trimming took 1 base from V and 5 from J; bases not matched to a gene: 6. The CDR3 length is 14 residues. CDR1 is GTSNPN, CDR2 SVGIG, per germline (reference sequence). The CDR3 here is CAWSEGQGADEQYF. As DNA, the CDR3 is TGTGCCTGGAGTGAGGGACAGGGTGCCGACGAGCAGTACTTC.

This clone occurred a few times. The chain recombines TRBV4-1 with TRBJ2-3; D not certain. CDR3 length: 14 amino acids. Between the trimmed V and J ends, which lost 1 base and 0 bases, there was a span of 5 bases. CDR1 and CDR2 (germline): MGHRA, YSYEKL. DNA for the CDR3: TGCGCCAGCAGCCAAGTCGGGAGCACAGATACGCAGTATTTT. Its protein product is CASSQVGSTDTQYF.

V gene TRBV25-1 combines with J gene TRBJ1-1, with D unclear. Looked up from germline, CDR1 is MGHDK and CDR2 is SYGVNS. The V end was cut by 7 bases, the J end by 0 bases, with 6 bases between. CDR3 length: 12 amino acids. The CDR3 loop is CASKEVNTEAFF. DNA of the CDR3: TGTGCCAGCAAAGAGGTGAACACTGAAGCTTTCTTT. The variable domain in full, completed from reference TRBV25-1 and TRBJ1-1, reads EADIYQTPRYLVIGTGKKITLECSQTMGHDKMYWYQQDPGMELHLIHYSYGVNSTEKGDLSSESTVSRIRTEHFPLTLESARPSHTSQYLCASKEVNTEAFFGQGTRLTVV.

There are a few counts of this clone. The chain combines TRBV29-1 with TRBJ2-5, with TRBD1 as a possible D gene (6 bases). The DNA end is more similar to TRBJ2-7, so the J call may be wrong. Per germline, CDR1 SQVTM and CDR2 ANQGSEA. The CDR3 covers 12 residues. Here the CDR3 reads CSVEEQGYEQYF. The CDR3 bases are TGCAGCGTTGAAGAACAGGGTTACGAGCAGTACTTC.

The chain combines TRBV4-1 with TRBJ2-3; 9 bases fit TRBD2. The CDR3 runs 14 residues. Germline values: CDR1 MGHRA, CDR2 YSYEKL. The ends lost 3 bases at V and 6 bases at J; junction bases unmatched: 4. CDR3 residues: CASSQKREVDTQYF. As DNA, the CDR3 is TGCGCCAGCAGCCAGAAGCGGGAGGTGGATACGCAGTATTTT.

This clone was seen more than once but under ten times. The chain uses TRBV7-9 and TRBJ2-3, with a tentative D call TRBD1 (5 bases). This CDR3 has 14 amino acids. Germline CDR1 reads SEHNR; CDR2 reads FQNEAQ (reference sequence). Trimming pared 8 bases from V and 6 bases from J, leaving 18 bases between. CDR3 DNA sequence: TGTGCCAGCCGGAAGTCCCCACAGGCGGATACGCAGTATTTT. Translating gives CASRKSPQADTQYF.

In this sample, this clone turned up a few times. This chain uses TRBV6-6 with TRBJ2-3, with D unresolved. The CDR3 contains 11 residues. The germline V gene has CDR1 MNHNY and CDR2 SVGAGI (reference sequence). The germline V and J ends were trimmed by 10 bases and 2 bases, with 7 bases remaining between them. This CDR3 reads CATDPTDTQYF. CDR3 DNA: TGTGCCACCGACCCCACAGATACGCAGTATTTT.

The chain carries TRBV11-2 and TRBJ2-7, with D possibly TRBD1 on 5 matching bases. Per germline, CDR1 SGHAT and CDR2 FQNNGV. Trimming removed 5 bases at V and 4 bases at J, with 15 bases between. CDR3 length equals 14 residues. The CDR3 region is CASSPSYQGYEQYF. The CDR3 DNA reads as TGTGCCAGCAGCCCATCCTATCAGGGTTACGAGCAGTACTTC.

This clone was counted only a few times. The chain recombines TRBV7-8 with TRBJ2-5; D not certain. V was clipped by 6 bases and J by 7 bases, with 9 bases between them. Germline CDR1 and CDR2: SGHVS and FQNEAQ. The CDR3 has 11 residues. CDR3 in amino acids: CASRGDGTQYF. The CDR3 DNA reads as TGTGCCAGCAGGGGCGATGGGACCCAGTACTTC.

V and J are TRBV5-1 and TRBJ2-5; the match to TRBD1 covers 8 bases. Germline V lookup: CDR1 SGHRS, CDR2 YFSETQ. V lost 3 bases and J lost 4; bases outside the gene matches: 8. CDR3 size: 15 residues. CDR3: CASSSGQGAVETQYF. The CDR3 DNA follows: TGCGCCAGCAGCTCTGGGCAGGGGGCCGTAGAGACCCAGTACTTC.

This clone was seen a few times. The V and J genes are TRBV29-1 and TRBJ1-2; 8 bases line up with TRBD1. CDR3 length equals 14 residues. The germline V gene has CDR1 SQVTM and CDR2 ANQGSEA. The V segment lost 3 bases and the J segment 6 bases; nucleotides outside the gene matches: 9. The DNA of the CDR3 is TGCAGCGTTGACAGTAAGGCAGGGGGCGATGGCTACACCTTC. Protein sequence: CSVDSKAGGDGYTF.

This clone occurred a few times. The CDR3 DNA reads TGCGCCAGCAGCCAAGATTGGGGTTACGAGCAGTACTTC. This sequence encodes CASSQDWGYEQYF. The chain links TRBV4-1 to TRBJ2-7; D remains ambiguous. The CDR3 is 13 residues long. Trimming pared 0 bases from V and 4 bases from J, leaving 7 bases between. Per germline, CDR1 MGHRA and CDR2 YSYEKL.

This chain connects TRBV7-2 to TRBJ2-5; 11 bases map to TRBD2. With V trimmed by 5 bases and J by 5 bases, 10 bases remained unmatched. Germline-derived CDR1 and CDR2 are SGHTA and FQGNSA. CDR3 length: 16 residues. The CDR3 bases are TGTGCCAGCAGCCATAGGGTAGCGGGAGGGCTCGAGACCCAGTACTTC. It codes for CASSHRVAGGLETQYF.

V is TRBV29-1 and J is TRBJ2-2, with 7 bases identical to TRBD2. The germline V gene encodes CDR1 SQVTM and CDR2 ANQGSEA. CDR3 length equals 15 residues. Germline trimming cut 7 bases from V and 2 bases from J; bases unmatched to any gene: 10. CDR3 in DNA: TGCAGCGGTGTCCTCGGGACTACCAACACCGGGGAGCTGTTTTTT. Translation gives CSGVLGTTNTGELFF.